Following are 10 T cell receptor beta chains from one sample sequenced in a study of siplizumab effects on memory and regulatory T cells. Repertoires were generated with immunoSEQ multiplex PCR, while TCRdb's copy carries only in-frame clones and drops some. This sample yields about 85,000 clones, of which roughly 94% are seen a single time; 15% to 20% belongs to the top ten. The sequencing input was CD8+ T cells sorted from blood. These receptors came from a human donor in good health.

The genes are TRBV6-5 and TRBJ2-7; D ambiguous. The V end was cut by 0 bases, the J end by 5 bases, with 8 bases between. This CDR3 comprises 13 residues. Germline V gene lookup returns CDR1 MNHEY and CDR2 SVGAGI. The CDR3 spells CASSYSIAHEQYF. Written as DNA, the CDR3 is TGTGCCAGCAGTTACTCGATTGCCCACGAGCAGTACTTC.

J is TRBJ1-1 and V is TRBV4-1; D might be TRBD1 (5 bases). CDR3 size: 15 residues. Germline assignment: CDR1 MGHRA and CDR2 YSYEKL. Trimming removed 1 base from V and 8 bases from J, with 17 bases in between. CDR3 coding DNA: TGCGCCAGCAGCCAAGTCCCCCGGGACGCTCGGGAAGCTTTCTTT. Translation: CASSQVPRDAREAFF.

The J gene is TRBJ2-7, the V gene TRBV19, with D maybe TRBD1 (5 bases). Trimming cost V 0 bases and J 3 bases, with 9 bases left between them. The CDR3 contains 14 residues. The germline V gene encodes CDR1 LNHDA and CDR2 SQIVND (reference sequence). The CDR3 region is CASSIDLTGYEQYF. CDR3 nucleotide sequence: TGTGCCAGTAGTATAGATCTAACAGGCTACGAGCAGTACTTC.

The chain couples TRBV27 to TRBJ1-5; no reliable D call. The length of the CDR3 is 13 residues. Germline CDR1 and CDR2: MNHEY and SMNVEV (reference sequence). V dropped 3 bases and J dropped 4 bases, with 7 bases sitting between them. The CDR3 sequence: CASSLSENQPQHF. The CDR3 bases are TGTGCCAGCAGTTTGTCAGAGAATCAGCCCCAGCATTTT.

The V gene is TRBV28, the J gene TRBJ1-2, with 12 bases matching TRBD1. The CDR3 has 15 amino acids. Trimming took 6 bases from V and 5 from J; bases not matched to a gene: 7. CDR1 is MDHEN and CDR2 is SYDVKM in the germline V gene. This CDR3 is CASRSGTGGQYGYTF. In nucleotides, the CDR3 is TGTGCCAGCAGATCCGGGACAGGGGGCCAGTATGGCTACACCTTC.

The CDR3 here is CASSLGRDFPTSTDTQYF. CDR3 in DNA: TGTGCCAGCAGCTTAGGTAGGGACTTCCCTACTAGCACAGATACGCAGTATTTT. This sequence joins TRBV7-8 and TRBJ2-3, with D maybe TRBD2 (6 bases). CDR1 is SGHVS, CDR2 FQNEAQ, per germline. Trimming left V 1 base short and J 0 bases short, with 17 bases between. The CDR3 has 18 residues.

The chain has TRBV7-8 and TRBJ2-1; TRBD2 matches at 8 bases. There are 16 residues in the CDR3. The V gene end was trimmed by 2 bases and the J gene end by 8 bases; junction bases not matched to a gene: 11. Looked up from germline, CDR1 is SGHVS and CDR2 is FQNEAQ. The CDR3 region has the DNA TGTGCCAGCAGCTTACGAGTTGAAGCGGGAGTCCATGAGCAGTTCTTC. Its translation: CASSLRVEAGVHEQFF.

This chain links TRBV25-1 with TRBJ1-1, with 8 bases lining up with TRBD1. V lost 2 bases and J lost 10; bases outside the gene matches: 12. Germline-derived CDR1 and CDR2 are MGHDK and SYGVNS. The CDR3 runs 15 residues. The CDR3 loop is CASSELRGPARAAFF. Here the CDR3 DNA reads TGTGCCAGCAGTGAACTCAGGGGGCCTGCCAGAGCAGCTTTCTTT. Variable domain in full (rest from reference TRBV25-1 and TRBJ1-1): EADIYQTPRYLVIGTGKKITLECSQTMGHDKMYWYQQDPGMELHLIHYSYGVNSTEKGDLSSESTVSRIRTEHFPLTLESARPSHTSQYLCASSELRGPARAAFFGQGTRLTVV.

The V call is TRBV6-5, the J call TRBJ2-7, with D perhaps TRBD2 (6 bases). The CDR3 is 15 residues long. The V gene lost 2 bases and the J gene lost 1 base, with 12 bases spanning the gap. Germline CDR1 reads MNHEY; CDR2 reads SVGAGI. The CDR3 sequence is CASSYVPGTSYEQYF. CDR3 nucleotides: TGTGCCAGCAGTTACGTGCCAGGGACTTCCTACGAGCAGTACTTC.

J is TRBJ2-7 and V is TRBV6-5, with D possibly matching TRBD1 (6 bases). This CDR3 has 16 residues. Germline V CDR1 and CDR2: MNHEY, SVGAGI. V shed 0 bases and J shed 0 bases, with 12 bases lying between them. CDR3 sequence: CASSYSQGQFSYEQYF. The CDR3 region has the DNA TGTGCCAGCAGTTACTCCCAAGGACAGTTCTCCTACGAGCAGTACTTC.